A single sample is the source of the 6 T cell receptor beta chains below, sequenced in a study of shared clonotypes between healthy human individuals. The repertoire was sequenced with immunoSEQ multiplex PCR; TCRdb's copy has only in-frame clones and lacks some. This sample has over 2 million clones, with over 85% found just once. The sequenced sample consisted of naive CD4+ T cells sorted from blood. Noted subset: CD45RA+ positively selected. All receptors come from a man aged 18 to 30 in good health.

The genes are TRBV30 and TRBJ1-1, with D unclear. Deletions cut 3 bases from V and 1 base from J, with 9 bases between. The CDR3 extends over 13 amino acids. CDR1 GTSNPN and CDR2 SVGIG come from the germline V gene (reference sequence). CDR3 protein: CAWSTQSNTEAFF. In DNA form, the CDR3 reads TGTGCCTGGAGCACACAGTCGAACACTGAAGCTTTCTTT.

The rearrangement links TRBV6-5 to TRBJ1-2, with D maybe TRBD1 (5 bases). Trimming pared 7 bases from V and 0 bases from J, leaving 9 bases between. Germline V gives CDR1 MNHEY, CDR2 SVGAGI. There are 13 residues in the CDR3. As DNA, the CDR3 is TGTGCCAGCATGAGGGGCTCTAACTATGGCTACACCTTC. It codes for CASMRGSNYGYTF.

This chain connects TRBV29-1 to TRBJ2-6, with 11 bases matching TRBD2. J lost 2 bases, V lost 6 bases, and 9 bases had no gene match. CDR1 and CDR2 (germline): SQVTM, ANQGSEA. CDR3 length: 17 residues. In nucleotides, the CDR3 is TGCAGCGTGGGTACTACTAGCGGGGGAGCTGGGGCCAACGTCCTGACTTTC. Translated: CSVGTTSGGAGANVLTF. The complete variable domain, with remaining parts taken from reference TRBV29-1 and TRBJ2-6, reads SAVISQKPSRDICQRGTSLTIQCQVDSQVTMMFWYRQQPGQSLTLIATANQGSEATYESGFVIDKFPISRPNLTFSTLTVSNMSPEDSSIYLCSVGTTSGGAGANVLTFGAGSRLTVL.

About this clone itself: This sample also contains other DNA sequences that code for the same CDR3. This sequence joins TRBV4-3 and TRBJ2-3; tentatively, D is TRBD2 (5 bases). There are 15 residues in the CDR3. Germline loops: CDR1 LGHNA, CDR2 YSLEER. V was cut by 0 bases and J by 0 bases, with 7 bases left in between. The CDR3 DNA follows: TGCGCCAGCAGCCAAGATTGGACTAGCACAGATACGCAGTATTTT. Protein: CASSQDWTSTDTQYF.

This clone was observed a single time. The identical CDR3 is also encoded by other nucleotide sequences in the sample. J is TRBJ2-7 and V is TRBV7-9; 7 bases map to TRBD1. CDR3 size: 14 residues. The junction had 7 bases not matched to a gene; V was cut back by 5 bases and J by 3 bases. Looked up from germline, CDR1 is SEHNR and CDR2 is FQNEAQ (reference sequence). The CDR3 reads CASSLAGTDYEQYF. The CDR3 bases are TGTGCCAGCAGCCTTGCCGGGACAGACTACGAGCAGTACTTC.

The V and J genes are TRBV7-9 and TRBJ2-4; 10 bases align to TRBD1. The CDR3 length is 15 residues. V shed 3 bases and J 9 bases; nucleotides not matched to a gene: 8. Germline CDR1 SEHNR, CDR2 FQNEAQ (reference sequence). CDR3 amino acids: CASSLETGGGSIQYF. The CDR3 nucleotides are TGTGCCAGCAGCTTGGAGACAGGGGGCGGGAGCATTCAGTACTTC.